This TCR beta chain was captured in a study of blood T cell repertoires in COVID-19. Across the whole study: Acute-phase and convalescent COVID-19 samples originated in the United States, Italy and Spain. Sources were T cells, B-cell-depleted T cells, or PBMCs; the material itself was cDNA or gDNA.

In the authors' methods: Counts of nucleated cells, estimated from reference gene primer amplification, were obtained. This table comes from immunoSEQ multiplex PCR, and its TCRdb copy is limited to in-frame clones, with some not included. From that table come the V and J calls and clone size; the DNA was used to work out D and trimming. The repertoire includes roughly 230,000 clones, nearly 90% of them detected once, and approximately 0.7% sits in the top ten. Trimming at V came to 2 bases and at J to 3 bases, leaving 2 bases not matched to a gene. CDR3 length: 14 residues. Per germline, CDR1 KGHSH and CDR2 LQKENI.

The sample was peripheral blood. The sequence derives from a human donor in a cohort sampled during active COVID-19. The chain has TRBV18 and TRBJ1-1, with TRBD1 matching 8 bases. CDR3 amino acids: CASSPGDRHTEAFF. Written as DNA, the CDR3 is TGTGCCAGCTCACCAGGGGACAGGCACACTGAAGCTTTCTTT.